These 23 T cell receptor beta chains were all obtained from the same sample, sequenced in a study of T-cell reconstitution after alpha-beta-depleted transplantation in children. As it was prepared, the TCRbeta library received unique molecular identifiers. Using its own MiXCR run on the PCR reads, TCRdb lists one record per CDR3 protein. The table lists around 250,000 distinct CDR3 sequences, about 25% of them singletons, with more than 2% in the top ten. The specimen comprised PBMCs, sampled before TCRalphabeta/CD19-depleted stem cell transplant. Receptor source: a girl aged 2 to 9 with Fanconi anemia, due to receive a stem cell transplant.

This chain uses TRBV4-2 with TRBJ2-7; 7 nucleotides match TRBD1. In germline, CDR1 is LGHNA, CDR2 YNFKEQ. With 3 bases clipped from V and 5 bases from J, the junction kept 7 bases outside the gene matches. This CDR3 has 14 amino acids. CDR3 in DNA: TGTGCCAGCAGCCAGAGACAGGGAGATAACGAGCAGTACTTC. It translates to CASSQRQGDNEQYF.

This clonotype was counted many times. The V gene is TRBV29-1, the J gene TRBJ2-7; TRBD1 matches 8 bases. This CDR3 comprises 13 residues. CDR1 is SQVTM, CDR2 ANQGSEA, per germline. Germline trimming cut 4 bases from V and 2 bases from J; bases unmatched to any gene: 4. This CDR3 reads CSVGGDRTYEQYF. CDR3 nucleotide sequence: TGCAGCGTTGGTGGGGACAGGACCTACGAGCAGTACTTC.

This chain's CDR3 is CASGLGWGAGETQYF. In nucleotides, the CDR3 is TGTGCTAGTGGTTTGGGATGGGGGGCTGGGGAGACCCAGTACTTC. This chain uses TRBV12-5 with TRBJ2-5; TRBD1 or TRBD2 may be the D gene (6 bases each). Germline CDR1 LGHNT, CDR2 FRNRAP. The CDR3 totals 15 residues. Trimming took 1 base from V and 5 from J, leaving 14 bases between them.

This clonotype was seen a few times. This chain uses TRBV20-1 with TRBJ2-7, with unresolved D. Germline V gene lookup returns CDR1 DFQATT and CDR2 SNEGSKA (reference sequence). The CDR3 spans 15 residues. Trimming removed 2 bases from V and 3 bases from J, with 17 bases in between. The CDR3 nucleotides read TGCAGTGCTAGATCCGCCCAGGTATCGGGCTACGAGCAGTACTTC. It translates to CSARSAQVSGYEQYF.

This clonotype was seen many times. The V and J genes are TRBV20-1 and TRBJ2-7; TRBD2 matches 14 bases. With V trimmed by 0 bases and J by 3 bases, 4 bases remained unmatched. The germline V gene has CDR1 DFQATT and CDR2 SNEGSKA (reference sequence). This CDR3 contains 16 residues. As DNA, the CDR3 is TGCAGTGCTAGAGATCCGACTAGCGGGAGGGTCTACGAGCAGTACTTC. It is translated as CSARDPTSGRVYEQYF.

The gene calls are TRBV20-1 and TRBJ2-2, with D uncertain. The CDR3 contains 11 residues. Germline lookup yields CDR1 DFQATT and CDR2 SNEGSKA (reference sequence). Trimming removed 6 bases at V and 5 bases at J, with 7 bases between. For the CDR3, the DNA is TGCAGTGCATTGAGTACCGGGGAGCTGTTTTTT. Amino acid sequence: CSALSTGELFF.

The CDR3 coding sequence is TGTGCCAGCAGCGATCCAGGGGGCGAGCAGTACTTC. Protein: CASSDPGGEQYF. The V gene is TRBV6-5, the J gene TRBJ2-7, with TRBD1 identical over 7 bases. Per the germline V gene, CDR1 is MNHEY and CDR2 is SVGAGI. Trimming at V came to 6 bases and at J to 6 bases, leaving 5 bases not matched to a gene. This CDR3 contains 12 residues.

This chain connects TRBV2 to TRBJ2-3, with a tentative D call TRBD2 (6 bases). The length of the CDR3 is 16 residues. Trimming cost V 5 bases and J 4 bases, with 19 bases left between them. CDR1 and CDR2 from the germline V gene are SNHLY and FYNNEI. The CDR3 DNA is TGTGCCAGCAGTTCCTCCCGGGGGAGTGAGGCAGATACGCAGTATTTT. Protein product: CASSSSRGSEADTQYF.

This clonotype has a count of ten or more. This chain links TRBV12-3 or TRBV12-4 with TRBJ1-3, with D unresolved. Deletions cut 7 bases from V and 0 bases from J, with 16 bases between. The CDR3 length is 16 residues. The CDR3 DNA follows: TGTGCCAGCACCGAGGGTCTCTATCCCTCTGGAAACACCATATATTTT. As protein: CASTEGLYPSGNTIYF.

In this sample, this clonotype turned up many times. V usage is TRBV12-3 or TRBV12-4 and J usage is TRBJ2-5; 7 bases map to TRBD1. The junction had 8 bases not matched to a gene; V was cut back by 5 bases and J by 5 bases. The CDR3 sequence is 14 residues long. CDR3 amino acids: CASSDTGQRETQYF. DNA of the CDR3: TGTGCCAGCAGTGACACGGGACAGCGGGAGACCCAGTACTTC.

The chain links TRBV29-1 to TRBJ1-1; tentatively, D is TRBD1 (6 bases). In germline, CDR1 is SQVTM, CDR2 ANQGSEA. V dropped 5 bases and J dropped 2 bases, with 12 bases sitting between them. The CDR3 consists of 13 residues. CDR3 sequence: CSVFRDTNTEAFF. In DNA form, the CDR3 reads TGCAGCGTTTTCCGGGACACCAACACTGAAGCTTTCTTT.

This clonotype was seen only a few times. This chain links TRBV28 with TRBJ2-1, with D perhaps being TRBD1 or TRBD2 (5 bases each). With 6 bases removed from V and 2 bases from J, the gap between germline ends came to 17 bases. The CDR3 sequence is 16 residues long. The germline V gene has CDR1 MDHEN and CDR2 SYDVKM. DNA for the CDR3: TGTGCCAGCAGAACCACGAAAAAGGGACCCTACAATGAGCAGTTCTTC. Its protein is CASRTTKKGPYNEQFF.

This clonotype was detected only a few times. The chain recombines TRBV6-1 with TRBJ1-2; tentatively, D is TRBD1 (5 bases). CDR3 size: 14 residues. CDR1 is MNHNS, CDR2 SASEGT, per germline. Trimming removed 6 bases from V and 4 bases from J, with 15 bases in between. In nucleotides, the CDR3 is TGTGCCAGCAGACTTTTAGACAGAGGCTATGGCTACACCTTC. It yields the protein CASRLLDRGYGYTF.

This clonotype was seen only a few times. The chain recombines TRBV7-2 with TRBJ2-1; D is perhaps TRBD1 (5 bases). In germline, CDR1 is SGHTA, CDR2 FQGNSA. V lost 2 bases to trimming and J lost 4 bases, with 12 bases between them. The CDR3 sequence is 15 residues long. CDR3 DNA: TGTGCCAGCAGCTTATCGCAGGGTTGGTACAATGAGCAGTTCTTC. Protein: CASSLSQGWYNEQFF.

This clonotype has at least ten counts. The chain employs TRBV29-1 and TRBJ2-7, with D unresolved. CDR3 size: 12 residues. Germline CDR1 and CDR2: SQVTM and ANQGSEA. V was pared by 4 bases and J by 2 bases, with 9 bases between. CDR3 amino acids: CSVAHGAYEQYF. DNA for the CDR3: TGCAGCGTTGCTCACGGAGCCTACGAGCAGTACTTC.

There are many counts of this clonotype. The rearrangement links TRBV28 to TRBJ2-3, with a possible D match to TRBD2 (6 bases). In germline, CDR1 is MDHEN, CDR2 SYDVKM. V was pared by 5 bases and J by 0 bases, with 18 bases between. CDR3 size: 17 residues. The CDR3 here is CASSRWGPSGSTDTQYF. CDR3 bases: TGTGCCAGCAGTCGCTGGGGCCCAAGCGGGAGCACAGATACGCAGTATTTT.

This clonotype has ten or more counts. J is TRBJ2-7 and V is TRBV10-3; D gene ambiguous. Germline CDR1 and CDR2: ENHRY and SYGVKD. The CDR3 sequence is 13 residues long. V was shortened by 0 bases and J by 6 bases, with 9 bases between the two germline ends. The chain's CDR3 is CAISESSVIEQYF. The CDR3 nucleotides are TGTGCCATCAGTGAGTCGTCAGTTATCGAGCAGTACTTC.

V is TRBV28 and J is TRBJ2-7; D is possibly TRBD1 or TRBD2 (6 bases each). V was cut by 10 bases and J by 0 bases, with 22 bases left in between. There are 16 residues in the CDR3. Germline CDR1 MDHEN, CDR2 SYDVKM. DNA of the CDR3: TGTGCCACCCGAACTTGGCGGGACACCAGCTCCTACGAGCAGTACTTC. Residues: CATRTWRDTSSYEQYF. Together with reference TRBV28 and TRBJ2-7, the CDR3 gives the full variable domain: DVKVTQSSRYLVKRTGEKVFLECVQDMDHENMFWYRQDPGLGLRLIYFSYDVKMKEKGDIPEGYSVSREKKERFSLILESASTNQTSMYLCATRTWRDTSSYEQYFGPGTRLTVT.

This chain uses TRBV27 with TRBJ2-3; D may be TRBD1 (6 bases). CDR3 size: 16 residues. Trimming removed 3 bases from V and 0 bases from J, with 13 bases in between. The V gene's germline CDR1 is MNHEY and CDR2 SMNVEV (reference sequence). The CDR3 sequence is CASSFSDRPSTDTQYF. CDR3 DNA sequence: TGTGCCAGCAGTTTCTCCGACAGGCCAAGCACAGATACGCAGTATTTT.

The rearrangement uses TRBV5-1 and TRBJ2-1; TRBD2 agrees at 7 bases. V shed 4 bases, J shed 3 bases, and the junction held 4 bases outside the gene matches. In germline, CDR1 is SGHRS, CDR2 YFSETQ. The CDR3 loop spans 14 amino acids. As DNA, the CDR3 is TGCGCCAGCAGCCACGGGGGGTACTACAATGAGCAGTTCTTC. Protein sequence: CASSHGGYYNEQFF.

J is TRBJ2-7 and V is TRBV20-1; perhaps D is TRBD1 or TRBD2 (5 bases each). CDR1 DFQATT and CDR2 SNEGSKA come from the germline V gene (reference sequence). The CDR3 consists of 14 residues. Trimming removed 6 bases at V and 6 bases at J, with 21 bases between. The DNA for the CDR3 is TGCAGTGCGGCGAAAGCAGGGAGCGTTCCCGAGCAGTACTTC. This sequence encodes CSAAKAGSVPEQYF.

V is TRBV29-1 and J is TRBJ2-1, with TRBD2 matching 7 bases. The ends lost 3 bases at V and 1 base at J; junction bases unmatched: 9. The length of the CDR3 is 16 residues. Germline assignment: CDR1 SQVTM and CDR2 ANQGSEA. In nucleotides, the CDR3 is TGCAGCGTTGACGGGGCGGGAGTAGGATCCTACAATGAGCAGTTCTTC. Amino acids: CSVDGAGVGSYNEQFF.

This clonotype was seen a few times. The chain is built from TRBV4-1 and TRBJ2-1; a weak D match, TRBD2 (6 bases). Trimming shortened V by 1 base and J by 0 bases, and 10 bases separated the two germline ends. Germline V lookup: CDR1 MGHRA, CDR2 YSYEKL. This CDR3 comprises 16 residues. This CDR3 is CASSQGQLASYNEQFF. CDR3 nucleotide sequence: TGCGCCAGCAGCCAAGGTCAACTAGCCTCCTACAATGAGCAGTTCTTC.